This is a list of T cell receptor beta chains from one sample in a study of T cell responses to AZD1222 COVID-19 vaccine. Some clones are missing from TCRdb's copy, which holds only in-frame ones; the method was immunoSEQ multiplex PCR. The repertoire holds around 80,000 clones, with roughly 90% as singletons. Sample: peripheral blood, taken on day 0 of AZD1222 vaccination. Every receptor here comes from an adult in good health. CDR3s include the opening cysteine and the closing phenylalanine or tryptophan. D genes are given only for firm matches. Clone size is given for some rows only: seen once, a few or many times, or a class if the clone is expanded.

D	size	J	V	CDR3	DNA
NA	NA	TRBJ2-5	TRBV12-3/TRBV12-4	CASSLRETQYF	TGTGCCAGCAGTTTACGGGAGACCCAGTACTTC
TRBD1	NA	TRBJ1-4	TRBV5-4	CASSPRTGLNEKLFF	TGTGCCAGCAGCCCGCGGACAGGCCTAAATGAAAAACTGTTTTTT
NA	many	TRBJ1-1	TRBV20-1	CSASSQSEAFF	TGCAGTGCTAGTTCCCAATCTGAAGCTTTCTTT
TRBD2	NA	TRBJ2-1	TRBV12-5	CASGLLRASGIVNNEQFF	TGTGCTAGTGGTTTGCTCAGGGCTAGCGGGATAGTCAACAATGAGCAGTTCTTC
NA	NA	TRBJ2-5	TRBV12-3/TRBV12-4	CASSPGAGTQYF	TGTGCCAGCAGTCCCGGGGCCGGGACCCAGTACTTC
NA	NA	TRBJ2-1	TRBV30	CAWSVRWGPNEQFF	TGTGCCTGGAGTGTAAGGTGGGGGCCCAATGAGCAGTTCTTC
NA	NA	TRBJ1-4	TRBV4-1	CASSQDGRPGFSNEKLFF	TGCGCCAGCAGCCAAGATGGGCGCCCCGGGTTCTCTAATGAAAAACTGTTTTTT
TRBD2	NA	TRBJ2-1	TRBV7-6	CASSPNEGSGRAGEQFF	TGTGCCAGCAGCCCCAACGAGGGTAGCGGGAGGGCCGGAGAGCAGTTCTTC
TRBD1	NA	TRBJ2-3	TRBV6-5	CASSLQGAQYTQYF	TGTGCCAGCAGTCTACAGGGGGCTCAATATACGCAGTATTTT
NA	NA	TRBJ1-1	TRBV11-2	CASSSPVGAEAFF	TGTGCCAGCAGCTCCCCTGTAGGGGCTGAAGCTTTCTTT
NA	NA	TRBJ1-2	TRBV14	CASSGGNYGYTF	TGTGCCAGCAGCGGGGGTAACTATGGCTACACCTTC
NA	NA	TRBJ2-1	TRBV15	CATSRGRSYNEQFF	TGTGCCACCAGCAGAGGTCGCTCCTACAATGAGCAGTTCTTC
NA	NA	TRBJ2-5	TRBV6-6	CASSLQSETQYF	TGTGCCAGCAGTCTCCAAAGCGAGACCCAGTACTTC
TRBD2	NA	TRBJ2-5	TRBV27	CASRFSGRAPETQYF	TGTGCCAGCAGATTTAGCGGGAGGGCCCCAGAGACCCAGTACTTC
TRBD1	NA	TRBJ2-1	TRBV11-2	CASTTGTGTYNEQFF	TGTGCCAGCACCACGGGGACAGGGACTTACAATGAGCAGTTCTTC
NA	NA	TRBJ2-5	TRBV27	CASSPRPYQETQYF	TGTGCCAGCAGTCCTAGACCTTACCAAGAGACCCAGTACTTC
NA	NA	TRBJ1-2	TRBV6-5	CASSPKLTVRDGYTF	TGTGCCAGCAGTCCTAAACTGACAGTGAGGGATGGCTACACCTTC
NA	NA	TRBJ1-2	TRBV12-3/TRBV12-4	CASSLADSYGYTF	TGTGCCAGCAGTTTAGCTGACAGCTATGGCTACACCTTC
NA	NA	TRBJ1-1	TRBV9	CASSVQVNTEAFF	TGTGCCAGCAGCGTCCAGGTGAACACTGAAGCTTTCTTT
NA	NA	TRBJ1-3	TRBV2	CASSEQGAGNTIYF	TGTGCCAGCAGTGAACAAGGGGCTGGAAACACCATATATTTT
TRBD1	NA	TRBJ1-2	TRBV18	CASSPLPGQGEADYGYTF	TGTGCCAGCTCACCACTTCCGGGACAGGGAGAGGCCGACTATGGCTACACCTTC
NA	NA	TRBJ1-1	TRBV11-2	CASSSPVTWAEAFF	TGTGCCAGCAGCTCGCCGGTGACGTGGGCTGAAGCTTTCTTT